This T cell receptor (beta chain) originates from a study of T cell responses to AZD1222 COVID-19 vaccine. Study-wide points: Reportedly, nearly half of unique spike TCRs recognized epitopes outside B.1.351/B.1.1.7 mutations. It was only after the peak T cell response that any repertoires were sampled. CD4 TCRs covered the whole spike, strongest at regions 160-218 and 743-854. Donors, mostly white British, included more females; clonal diversity was possibly underestimated.

Sequencing was performed with immunoSEQ multiplex PCR; in TCRdb, only in-frame clones are kept and a portion is missing. This repertoire shows about 180,000 clones, 80% to 90% found once; its top ten account for roughly 6.9%. In its sample, this clone was seen a few times. The antigen is undetermined. The V end was cut by 11 bases, the J end by 3 bases, with 16 bases between. The CDR3 length is 13 residues. The sequence came from an adult in good health. The genes are TRBV6-7 and TRBJ1-1, with D tentatively TRBD1 (5 bases). TRBV6-7 is an open reading frame whose function is uncertain. This material consisted of peripheral blood, taken on day 0 of AZD1222 vaccination. The DNA of the CDR3 is TGTGCCTCTACGGGGGTTAGTCACACTGAAGCTTTCTTT. Protein product: CASTGVSHTEAFF.